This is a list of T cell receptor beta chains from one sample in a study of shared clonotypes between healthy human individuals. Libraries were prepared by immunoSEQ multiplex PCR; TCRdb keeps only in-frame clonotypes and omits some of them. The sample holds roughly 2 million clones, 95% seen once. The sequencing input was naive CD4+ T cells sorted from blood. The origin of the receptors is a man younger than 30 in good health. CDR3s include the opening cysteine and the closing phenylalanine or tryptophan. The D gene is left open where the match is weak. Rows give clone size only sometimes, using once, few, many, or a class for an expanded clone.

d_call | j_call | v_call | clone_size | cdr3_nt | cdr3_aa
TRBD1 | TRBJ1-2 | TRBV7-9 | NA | TGTGCCAGCAGCCCTGGGACAGGGGGCTACACCTTC | CASSPGTGGYTF
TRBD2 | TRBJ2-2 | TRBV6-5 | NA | TGTGCCAGCAGTTACTTCGGACTAGCGGGAGGCGGGGAGCTGTTTTTT | CASSYFGLAGGGELFF
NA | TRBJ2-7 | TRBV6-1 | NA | TGTGCCAGCAAAACCGGGGGCTCCTACGAGCAGTACTTC | CASKTGGSYEQYF
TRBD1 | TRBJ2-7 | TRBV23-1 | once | TGCGCCAGCAGTCAATCGCCCCCGACAGGGGGCGGCCACGAGCAGTACTTC | CASSQSPPTGGGHEQYF
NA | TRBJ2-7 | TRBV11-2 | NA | TGTGCCAGCAGCTTACCGGGATACGAGCAGTACTTC | CASSLPGYEQYF
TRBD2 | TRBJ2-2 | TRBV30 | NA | TGTGCCTGGAACAACCCCAGGCGGGGGGCCACCGGGGAGCTGTTTTTT | CAWNNPRRGATGELFF
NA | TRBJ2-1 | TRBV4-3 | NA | TGCGCCAGCAGCCTCCTGCGTACCGGTGAGCAGTTCTTC | CASSLLRTGEQFF
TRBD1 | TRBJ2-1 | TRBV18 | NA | TGTGCCAGCTCTCGGGACAGGAGCTCCTACAATGAGCAGTTCTTC | CASSRDRSSYNEQFF
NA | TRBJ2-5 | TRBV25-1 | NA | TGTGCCAGCAGCGACTATGAGACCCAGTACTTC | CASSDYETQYF
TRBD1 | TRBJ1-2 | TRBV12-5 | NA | TGTGCTAGTGGCCATACAGGGGGCTCTGGCTACACCTTC | CASGHTGGSGYTF
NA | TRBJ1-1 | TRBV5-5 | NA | TGTGCCAGCAGCAACCCGGGACGGAAGAACACTGAAGCTTTCTTT | CASSNPGRKNTEAFF
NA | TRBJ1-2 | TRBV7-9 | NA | TGTGCCAGCAGCTCAGAAAGCCAAGTACATGGCTACACCTTC | CASSSESQVHGYTF
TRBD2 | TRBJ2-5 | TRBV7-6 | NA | TGTGCCAGCAGCTCACCGGGACTACAAGAGTCCCAGTACTTC | CASSSPGLQESQYF
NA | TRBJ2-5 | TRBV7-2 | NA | TGTGCCAGCAGCTATCGGCGAGGATCAGAGACCCAGTACTTC | CASSYRRGSETQYF
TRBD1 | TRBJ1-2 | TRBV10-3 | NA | TGTGCCATCAGTGAGTCGCAGGGGGACTATGGCTACACCTTC | CAISESQGDYGYTF
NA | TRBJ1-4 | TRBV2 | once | TGTGCCAGCAGCGGGACGGTTAATGAAAAACTGTTTTTT | CASSGTVNEKLFF
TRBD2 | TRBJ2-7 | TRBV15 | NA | TGTGCCACCAGCAGAGATAGCGGGAGTTTGTACGAGCAGTACTTC | CATSRDSGSLYEQYF